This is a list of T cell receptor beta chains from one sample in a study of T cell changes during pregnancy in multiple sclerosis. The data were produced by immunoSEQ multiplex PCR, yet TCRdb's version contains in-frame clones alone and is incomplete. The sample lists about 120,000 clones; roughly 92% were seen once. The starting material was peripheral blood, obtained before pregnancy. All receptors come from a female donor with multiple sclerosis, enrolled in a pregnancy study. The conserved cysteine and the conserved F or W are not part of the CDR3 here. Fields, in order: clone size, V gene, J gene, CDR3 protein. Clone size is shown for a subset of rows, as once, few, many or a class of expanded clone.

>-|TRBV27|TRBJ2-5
ASSLSAGTRWGTQY
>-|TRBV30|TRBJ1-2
AWNSGGGSGGYT
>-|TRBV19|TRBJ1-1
ASSIVGRGDTEAF
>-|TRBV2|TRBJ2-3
ASLRAGSTQY
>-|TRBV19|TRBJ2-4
ASSIRAGGLAKNIQY
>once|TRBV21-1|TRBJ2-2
ASSKDRCLNTGELF
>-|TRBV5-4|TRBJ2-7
ASSGSSGGSYEQY
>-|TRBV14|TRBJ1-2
ASSQDSGYYGYT
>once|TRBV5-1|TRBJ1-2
ASSLDGGDNYGYT
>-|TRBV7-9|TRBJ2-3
ASSPGTDIDTQY
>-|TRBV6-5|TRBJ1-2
ASSRGTGTGYGYT
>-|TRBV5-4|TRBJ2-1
ASSLGGAGDNEQF
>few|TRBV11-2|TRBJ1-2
ASSLTSGTGYGYT
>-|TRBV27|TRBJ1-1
ASSRGTANTEAF
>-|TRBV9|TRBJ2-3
ASSADGPGTSNTDTQY
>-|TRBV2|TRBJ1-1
ASSVRTGRGTEAF
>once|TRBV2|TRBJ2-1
ASSVGQPYNEQF
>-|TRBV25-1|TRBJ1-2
ASSEGGGSGYT
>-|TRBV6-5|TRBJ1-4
ASSYRGVPNEKLF
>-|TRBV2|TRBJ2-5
ASSEAGGWVRETQY
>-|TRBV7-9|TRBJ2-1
ASSLGLAGGVGEQF
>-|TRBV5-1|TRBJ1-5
ASSPTVTGGYQPQH
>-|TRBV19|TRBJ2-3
ASNKDRTTDTQY
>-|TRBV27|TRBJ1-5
ASSFSGWGGNQPQH
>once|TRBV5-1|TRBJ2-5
ASSLALGSGKETQY
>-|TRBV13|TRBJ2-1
ASSSQGTQF
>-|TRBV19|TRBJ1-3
ASSISQGPGNTIY
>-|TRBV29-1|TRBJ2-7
SVVLNSHEQY
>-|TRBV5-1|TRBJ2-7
ASRIEIAVDSYEQY
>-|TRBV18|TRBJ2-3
ASSSGLAGGTDTQY
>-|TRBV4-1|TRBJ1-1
ASSQESPRGVLNTEAF
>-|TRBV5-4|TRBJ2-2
ATLDREITGELF
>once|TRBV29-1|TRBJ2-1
SIERIAGAPQF
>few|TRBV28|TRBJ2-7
ASSQLPNYEQY
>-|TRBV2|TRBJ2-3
ASSDRSGSSTDTQY
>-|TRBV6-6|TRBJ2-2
ASSSIGQYETF
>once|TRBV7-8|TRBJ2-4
ASSVVTEKLAKNIQY
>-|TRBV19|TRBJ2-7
ASSPGQAFSYEQY
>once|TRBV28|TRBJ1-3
ASSSRGRGDNTIY
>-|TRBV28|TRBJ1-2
ASRTGGNYGYT
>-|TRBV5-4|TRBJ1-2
ASSALRNYGYT
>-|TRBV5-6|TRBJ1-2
ASSPGQNYGYT
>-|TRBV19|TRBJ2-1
ASSIVGTGAGEQF
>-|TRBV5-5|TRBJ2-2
ASSLSGGTGELF
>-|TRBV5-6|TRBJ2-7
ASSFLSSYEQY
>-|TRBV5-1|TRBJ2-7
ASTPQGANEQY
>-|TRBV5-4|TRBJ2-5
ASSLTLAGVETQY
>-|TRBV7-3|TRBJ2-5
ASSRTSGGLETQY
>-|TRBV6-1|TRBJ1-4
ASSDHLGEGEKLF
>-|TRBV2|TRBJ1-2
ASNREGSSYGYT
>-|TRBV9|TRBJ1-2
ASSDRAYGYT
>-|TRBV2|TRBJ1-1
ASKGWRIEAF
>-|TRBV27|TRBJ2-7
ASSFGTWDRPYEQY
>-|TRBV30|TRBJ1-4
AWSRVGRGNEKLF
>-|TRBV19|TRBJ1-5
ASRDRDNQPQH
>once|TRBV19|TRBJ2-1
ASSMAEGNEQF